This T cell receptor beta chain emerged from a study of T-cell memory formation after mild COVID-19. The study, taken as a whole, reports: The authors left the SARS-CoV-2 specificity of second-wave clones peaking on day 37 unconfirmed. Balance between CD4 and CD8 was seen in clones contracting day 15 to 85, and a CD4+ lean was seen in later expanders.

This clonotype came up a few times. Its antigen is still unknown. Libraries for TCRalpha and TCRbeta carried sample barcodes and unique molecular identifiers via 5'RACE. From the 5' RACE reads, TCRdb called clonotypes with MiXCR, one entry per CDR3 protein. Among about 620,000 distinct CDR3 sequences listed, roughly 18% were seen once. This CDR3 has 14 residues. CDR1 and CDR2 (germline): PRHDT, FYEKMQ (reference sequence). Trimming left V 1 base short and J 1 base short, with 7 bases between. Sequenced sample: PBMCs or a T cell subset sorted from them (not recorded which). This chain links TRBV13 with TRBJ1-2; D not certain. This receptor was identified in an adult woman who had mild COVID-19 (a few samples of this study predate the infection). Cell type and time point are not known. As DNA, the CDR3 is TGTGCCAGCAGCTTAGTATCAGTTAACTATGGCTACACCTTC. The encoded protein is CASSLVSVNYGYTF.